A single sample gave rise to the 16 T cell receptor beta chains below, sequenced in a study of blood T cell repertoires in COVID-19. Assay used: immunoSEQ multiplex PCR; TCRdb lists only in-frame clones, some missing. The sample lists about 130,000 clones, about 74% seen once, with more than 5% in the top ten. Sequenced material: peripheral blood. The receptor source for this set is a man in his sixties with acute or convalescent COVID-19.

This clone came up once. The V and J genes are TRBV19 and TRBJ1-2; 7 bases are shared with TRBD1. The CDR3 runs to 13 residues. With V trimmed by 6 bases and J by 6 bases, 7 bases remained unmatched. CDR1 is LNHDA, CDR2 SQIVND, per germline (reference sequence). CDR3: CASRTGEKNGYTF. CDR3 sequence (DNA): TGTGCCAGTAGAACAGGGGAGAAGAATGGCTACACCTTC.

A few counts support this clone. The V call is TRBV6-5, the J call TRBJ1-4; 7 nucleotides line up with TRBD1. This CDR3 region has 14 residues. Losses at the gene ends were 6 bases for V and 7 bases for J; bases not matched to a gene: 8. CDR1 and CDR2 from the germline V gene are MNHEY and SVGAGI. CDR3 amino acids: CASREGAQAEKLFF. In nucleotides, the CDR3 is TGTGCCAGCAGAGAGGGGGCGCAGGCTGAAAAACTGTTTTTT.

The J gene is TRBJ1-5, the V gene TRBV13; D gene uncertain. There are 13 residues in the CDR3. Germline CDR1 PRHDT, CDR2 FYEKMQ (reference sequence). Trimming shortened V by 2 bases and J by 5 bases, and 7 bases separated the two germline ends. The CDR3 DNA is TGTGCCAGCAGCTTAAGGAGGGATCAGCCCCAGCATTTT. Translating gives CASSLRRDQPQHF.

This clone was counted between two and nine times. This rearrangement joins TRBV2 to TRBJ2-2, with D maybe TRBD2 (6 bases). Trimming removed 5 bases at V and 5 bases at J, with 12 bases between. CDR3 length: 14 residues. Germline CDR1 is SNHLY and CDR2 is FYNNEI. The CDR3 loop is CASSSSVKTGELFF. CDR3 bases: TGTGCCAGCAGTTCTAGCGTCAAGACCGGGGAGCTGTTTTTT.

There are a few counts of this clone. The V gene is TRBV4-1, the J gene TRBJ2-7; maybe TRBD1 (6 bases). The V gene's germline CDR1 is MGHRA and CDR2 YSYEKL. Trimming took 0 bases from V and 4 from J, leaving 13 bases between them. The CDR3 has 15 amino acids. CDR3 nucleotide sequence: TGCGCCAGCAGCCAAGAATACAGGGTTTATTACGAGCAGTACTTC. Protein: CASSQEYRVYYEQYF.

The chain links TRBV10-3 to TRBJ1-2; a possible D gene is TRBD1 (6 bases). This CDR3 is built from 14 residues. The germline gives CDR1 ENHRY, CDR2 SYGVKD. V was trimmed by 3 bases and J by 3 bases, leaving 11 bases between them. This chain's CDR3 is CAISDSGVYYGYTF. The CDR3, as DNA: TGTGCCATCAGTGACTCAGGGGTGTACTATGGCTACACCTTC.

This rearrangement joins TRBV6-6 to TRBJ2-7; possibly TRBD1 for D (5 bases). This CDR3 has 15 residues. V lost 2 bases to trimming and J lost 0 bases, with 11 bases between them. Germline values: CDR1 MNHNY, CDR2 SVGAGI (reference sequence). CDR3 in DNA: TGTGCCAGCAGTTACGGGGCTCCCCTCTCCTACGAGCAGTACTTC. It codes for CASSYGAPLSYEQYF.

This clone was detected only a few times. The rearrangement links TRBV7-9 to TRBJ2-7; possibly TRBD2 for D (5 bases). This CDR3 is 10 amino acids long. Deletions cut 8 bases from V and 7 bases from J, with 9 bases between. The germline V gene encodes CDR1 SEHNR and CDR2 FQNEAQ (reference sequence). The CDR3 reads CASGRVEQYF. The CDR3, as DNA: TGTGCCAGCGGGAGAGTAGAGCAGTACTTC.

The genes are TRBV7-3 and TRBJ2-3; 9 bases fit TRBD2. Unmatched junction bases numbered 6, after V lost 3 bases and J lost 11 bases. Looked up from germline, CDR1 is SGHTA and CDR2 is FQGTGA. This CDR3 region has 13 residues. CDR3 protein: CASSFVGSGGQYF. DNA for the CDR3: TGTGCCAGCAGCTTCGTGGGTAGCGGGGGGCAGTATTTT.

This clone showed up just a few times. The limits of the CDR3 on the DNA are not certain, so only TCRdb's listed CDR3 is given. The rearrangement links TRBV19 to TRBJ1-1. The CDR3 is 24 amino acids long, termini counted. Germline CDR1 reads LNHDA; CDR2 reads SQIVND (reference sequence). The CDR3 sequence is CASTLRPGGTLKLSLDKGNTEAFF.

The rearrangement uses TRBV12-3 or TRBV12-4 and TRBJ1-1; TRBD1 is a possible D gene (5 bases). The CDR3 consists of 13 residues. Trimming took off 7 bases at V and 4 bases at J, with 13 bases between the two ends. The CDR3 loop is CASNQGRGTEAFF. CDR3 in DNA: TGTGCCAGCAATCAGGGAAGGGGCACTGAAGCTTTCTTT.

This clone was recorded a few times. The genes are TRBV5-6 and TRBJ2-2; the D gene is possibly TRBD2 (5 bases). Between the trimmed V and J ends, which lost 4 bases and 1 base, there was a span of 14 bases. CDR1 is SGHDT, CDR2 YYEEEE, per germline. The CDR3 is made up of 16 amino acids. The CDR3 loop reads CASSPGGAGNTGELFF. Here the CDR3 DNA reads TGTGCCAGCAGCCCCGGAGGCGCGGGGAACACCGGGGAGCTGTTTTTT.

V is TRBV4-2 and J is TRBJ2-3, with D uncertain. V was shortened by 1 base and J by 4 bases, with 15 bases between the two germline ends. Germline V CDR1 and CDR2: LGHNA, YNFKEQ. The CDR3 loop spans 16 amino acids. As DNA, the CDR3 is TGTGCCAGCAGCCAAGGGTCATCCGTGAGTGCAGATACGCAGTATTTT. Its translation: CASSQGSSVSADTQYF.

The chain uses TRBV18 and TRBJ2-3, with D uncertain. The germline V gene has CDR1 KGHSH and CDR2 LQKENI. The CDR3 is 14 residues long. V lost 5 bases and J 0 bases, leaving 9 bases between the germline ends. The CDR3 is CASSMGASTDTQYF. In DNA, the CDR3 is TGTGCCAGCTCAATGGGCGCGAGCACAGATACGCAGTATTTT.

This rearrangement joins TRBV5-1 to TRBJ2-5; possible D gene TRBD2, 5 bases. Germline V CDR1 and CDR2: SGHRS, YFSETQ. The V and J ends lost 5 bases and 5 bases respectively, with 22 bases between them. This CDR3 spans 16 amino acids. The CDR3 protein is CASRLSPLLTGETQYF. The CDR3 DNA reads TGCGCCAGCAGGCTGAGCCCCCTTCTAACGGGGGAGACCCAGTACTTC.

J is TRBJ1-2 and V is TRBV11-2, with 7 nucleotides matching TRBD1. Losses at the gene ends were 1 base for V and 4 bases for J; bases not matched to a gene: 6. Germline CDR1 and CDR2: SGHAT and FQNNGV. The CDR3 sequence is 15 residues long. The CDR3 spells CASSLGQGQFYGYTF. CDR3 DNA sequence: TGTGCCAGCAGCTTAGGACAGGGCCAGTTCTATGGCTACACCTTC. The whole variable domain, remainder taken from reference TRBV11-2 and TRBJ1-2, is EAGVAQSPRYKIIEKRQSVAFWCNPISGHATLYWYQQILGQGPKLLIQFQNNGVVDDSQLPKDRFSAERLKGVDSTLKIQPAKLEDSAVYLCASSLGQGQFYGYTFGSGTRLTVV.